One T cell receptor (beta chain) is described in this entry. Its antigen remains unidentified. This specimen comes from a study of radiation and T cells in renal cell carcinoma. Study-wide results and caveats: Pretreatment tumor biopsies were lacking, so baseline clonotypes are unknown. Top tumor clonotypes rose in blood 2 weeks post-radiation, then contracted.

The time point was: baseline pretreatment blood. Treatment denoted: 15 Gy SBRT to primary tumor, nephrectomy 4 weeks later. Blood was sampled at baseline, 2 weeks and 4 weeks after SBRT. This renal cell carcinoma was of the clear cell type. Assay used: immunoSEQ multiplex PCR; TCRdb lists only in-frame clones, some missing. The sample has roughly 120,000 clones; approximately 82% are singletons. The CDR3 has 14 residues. The J segment lost 1 base and the V segment lost 6 bases, leaving 3 bases of the junction unmatched. CDR1 is LNHDA, CDR2 SQIVND, per germline (reference sequence). The clonotype originates from a woman aged 55-75 years with renal cell carcinoma. Material: blood, obtained from a patient whose treatment included radiotherapy and nephrectomy. The chain employs TRBV19 and TRBJ2-1, with 7 bases aligning to TRBD2. CDR3 in amino acids: CASRLAASYNEQFF. The DNA for the CDR3 is TGTGCCAGTAGGCTAGCGGCTTCCTACAATGAGCAGTTCTTC.